The 25 T cell receptor beta chains below all came from one sample that was sequenced in a study of neurological immune-mediated disorders. MiXCR was run by TCRdb on the 5' RACE reads, yielding one entry per CDR3 protein. The sample includes 50,000 to 55,000 distinct CDR3 sequences, 3% to 4% of them seen just once. What was sequenced was PBMCs. Receptors originate from a man aged 55 to 69 with multiple sclerosis.

This clonotype occurred many times. This sequence joins TRBV7-8 and TRBJ1-5; D is uncertain. This CDR3 region has 15 residues. Trimming pared 5 bases from V and 3 bases from J, leaving 14 bases between. CDR1 and CDR2 from the germline V gene are SGHVS and FQNEAQ. CDR3 DNA: TGTGCCAGCAGCCCCCTGGACGGAACCAATCAGCCCCAGCATTTT. Amino acids: CASSPLDGTNQPQHF.

There are many counts of this clonotype. The chain has TRBV10-3 and TRBJ2-7, with D perhaps matching TRBD2 (5 bases). In germline, CDR1 is ENHRY, CDR2 SYGVKD. The V end was cut by 10 bases, the J end by 6 bases, with 22 bases between. This CDR3 spans 14 amino acids. The CDR3: CATRAGLAFPEQYF. The CDR3 DNA follows: TGTGCCACGCGGGCGGGCCTAGCTTTTCCCGAGCAGTACTTC.

This clonotype was observed at least ten times. V gene TRBV6-1 combines with J gene TRBJ1-6; 10 positions match TRBD1. Per germline, CDR1 MNHNS and CDR2 SASEGT. The V and J ends lost 8 bases and 8 bases, in that order; junction bases with no gene match: 6. The length of the CDR3 is 14 residues. CDR3 coding DNA: TGTGCCAGCGACTGGGACAGGGGTGATTCACCCCTCCACTTT. Its translation: CASDWDRGDSPLHF.

This clonotype was counted ten times or more. This sequence joins TRBV15 and TRBJ1-3; D is ambiguous. The CDR3 runs 13 residues. Germline-derived CDR1 and CDR2 are LNHNV and YYDKDF (reference sequence). V shed 3 bases and J shed 9 bases, with 12 bases lying between them. The CDR3 region is CATSSQLGGTIYF. The CDR3 DNA follows: TGTGCCACCAGCAGCCAGCTGGGAGGCACCATATATTTT. The entire variable domain, with the rest obtained from reference TRBV15 and TRBJ1-3, is as follows: DAMVIQNPRYQVTQFGKPVTLSCSQTLNHNVMYWYQQKSSQAPKLLFHYYDKDFNNEADTPDNFQSRRPNTSFCFLDIRSPGLGDTAMYLCATSSQLGGTIYFGEGSWLTVV.

This clonotype has ten or more counts. The V gene is TRBV20-1, the J gene TRBJ1-5, with 7 bases lining up with TRBD1. CDR3 size: 16 residues. Germline values: CDR1 DFQATT, CDR2 SNEGSKA (reference sequence). V lost 3 bases to trimming and J lost 3 bases; unmatched junction nucleotides: 11. CDR3 bases: TGCAGTGCTAGTTCGATACAGGGGACTCACAATCAGCCCCAGCATTTT. Translated, it gives CSASSIQGTHNQPQHF.

This clonotype was found many times. This chain joins TRBV7-9 and TRBJ2-6; 10 nucleotides align to TRBD2. The germline gives CDR1 SEHNR, CDR2 FQNEAQ (reference sequence). Trimming at V came to 3 bases and at J to 4 bases, leaving 18 bases not matched to a gene. CDR3 length equals 21 residues. CDR3: CASSFSWVGAGGPSGANVLTF. In DNA form, the CDR3 reads TGTGCCAGCAGCTTTTCGTGGGTGGGAGCGGGAGGGCCATCGGGGGCCAACGTCCTGACTTTC.

V and J are TRBV12-3 or TRBV12-4 and TRBJ1-3; D call uncertain. Trimming took 10 bases from V and 0 from J, leaving 10 bases between them. The CDR3 is 13 residues long. CDR3 sequence (DNA): TGTGCCAACAACTTTAACTCTGGAAACACCATATATTTT. Its translation: CANNFNSGNTIYF.

This clonotype was counted ten times or more. This chain links TRBV11-2 with TRBJ2-2; possible D gene TRBD1, 6 bases. CDR3 length equals 12 residues. Germline V gene data show CDR1 as SGHAT and CDR2 as FQNNGV. V was pared by 11 bases and J by 6 bases, with 13 bases between. In DNA, the CDR3 is TGTGCCGAATTCGAGGGGGCCGGGGAGCTGTTTTTT. This translates into CAEFEGAGELFF. The complete variable domain, with remaining parts taken from reference TRBV11-2 and TRBJ2-2, reads EAGVAQSPRYKIIEKRQSVAFWCNPISGHATLYWYQQILGQGPKLLIQFQNNGVVDDSQLPKDRFSAERLKGVDSTLKIQPAKLEDSAVYLCAEFEGAGELFFGEGSRLTVL.

In its sample, this clonotype was seen many times. The CDR3: CASSLNRGRYEQYF. CDR3 bases: TGTGCCAGCAGTCTGAACAGGGGGAGGTACGAGCAGTACTTC. The chain is built from TRBV6-5 and TRBJ2-7, with 8 bases that match TRBD1. Unmatched junction bases numbered 7, after V lost 5 bases and J lost 4 bases. Germline CDR1 and CDR2: MNHEY and SVGAGI. This CDR3 has 14 amino acids.

In its sample, this clonotype was seen many times. The chain uses TRBV7-7 and TRBJ1-4; D gene ambiguous. This CDR3 has 13 amino acids. CDR1 and CDR2 (germline): SSHAT, FNYEAQ (reference sequence). Trimming pared 8 bases from V and 8 bases from J, leaving 15 bases between. The CDR3 reads CASAPGVGEKLFF. CDR3 bases: TGTGCCAGCGCCCCCGGTGTTGGGGAAAAACTGTTTTTT.

The sample holds many counts of this clonotype. This sequence joins TRBV10-3 and TRBJ2-1; 11 nucleotides align to TRBD2. This CDR3 region has 18 residues. After removal of 6 bases from V and 0 bases from J, the junction contained 10 bases not matched to a gene. Germline V lookup: CDR1 ENHRY, CDR2 SYGVKD. DNA of the CDR3: TGTGCCATCAGCAGACACACTAGCGGGGGAAGCTCCTACAATGAGCAGTTCTTC. Translated, it gives CAISRHTSGGSSYNEQFF.

There are many counts of this clonotype. In nucleotides, the CDR3 is TGCGCCAGCAGCTTGGCCATGAGCGACACTGAAGCTTTCTTT. Translated: CASSLAMSDTEAFF. The chain carries TRBV5-1 and TRBJ1-1; D is ambiguous. The CDR3 is made up of 14 amino acids. Trimming took 0 bases from V and 3 from J, leaving 9 bases between them. Germline CDR1 is SGHRS and CDR2 is YFSETQ.

This clonotype was recorded at least ten times. The chain uses TRBV9 and TRBJ1-1; no firm D call. Germline loops: CDR1 SGDLS, CDR2 YYNGEE. This CDR3 region has 15 residues. Trimming removed 0 bases at V and 2 bases at J, with 11 bases between. CDR3 amino acids: CASSVEGSVNTEAFF. CDR3 sequence (DNA): TGTGCCAGCAGCGTAGAGGGCTCAGTCAACACTGAAGCTTTCTTT.

This clonotype was detected ten times or more. The chain is built from TRBV5-1 and TRBJ2-2, with a weak D call TRBD2 (6 bases). CDR1 is SGHRS and CDR2 is YFSETQ in the germline V gene. The V and J ends lost 4 bases and 5 bases respectively, with 9 bases between them. This CDR3 is 13 amino acids long. DNA for the CDR3: TGCGCCAGCAGCCTGGAGGGGACCGGGGAGCTGTTTTTT. It specifies CASSLEGTGELFF.

This clonotype was recorded at least ten times. The V and J genes are TRBV7-2 and TRBJ2-6, with D hard to call. This CDR3 is built from 14 residues. Germline values: CDR1 SGHTA, CDR2 FQGNSA. Trimming took off 3 bases at V and 6 bases at J, with 9 bases between the two ends. The CDR3 DNA follows: TGTGCCAGCAGCTTTGGCTCAAAGGCCAACGTCCTGACTTTC. Translating it yields CASSFGSKANVLTF. The variable domain in full, completed from reference TRBV7-2 and TRBJ2-6, reads GAGVSQSPSNKVTEKGKDVELRCDPISGHTALYWYRQSLGQGLEFLIYFQGNSAPDKSGLPSDRFSAERTGGSVSTLTIQRTQQEDSAVYLCASSFGSKANVLTFGAGSRLTVL.

The table lists this clonotype with many counts. The chain links TRBV7-2 to TRBJ2-2, with a weak D call TRBD2 (5 bases). The CDR3 consists of 15 residues. Germline-derived CDR1 and CDR2 are SGHTA and FQGNSA. V dropped 6 bases and J dropped 7 bases, with 18 bases sitting between them. DNA for the CDR3: TGTGCCAGCAGTTATAACAGCGTGGCGGGCGGGGAGCTGTTTTTT. Translated: CASSYNSVAGGELFF.

At least ten counts were recorded for this clonotype. The rearrangement links TRBV5-1 to TRBJ1-4; 7 bases map to TRBD1. Germline-derived CDR1 and CDR2 are SGHRS and YFSETQ. This CDR3 contains 15 residues. V lost 2 bases, J lost 5 bases, and 6 bases stayed unmatched. The CDR3 DNA is TGCGCCAGCAGCTTAACCGGGACAGTGAATGAAAAACTGTTTTTT. Residues: CASSLTGTVNEKLFF.

The CDR3, as DNA: TGTGCCAGCACCGACGCGAGGGTGGGGTACGAGCAGTACTTC. Translation gives CASTDARVGYEQYF. This rearrangement joins TRBV18 to TRBJ2-7; a possible D gene is TRBD2 (5 bases). The CDR3 runs 14 residues. Per the germline V gene, CDR1 is KGHSH and CDR2 is LQKENI. The V end lost 8 bases, the J end lost 4 bases, and 18 bases lay between the germline ends.

This clonotype occurred many times. The rearrangement joins TRBV6-1 to TRBJ1-1; D is unresolved. Germline CDR1 MNHNS, CDR2 SASEGT. Between the trimmed V and J ends, which lost 1 base and 1 base, there was a span of 4 bases. The CDR3 length is 13 residues. The CDR3 sequence: CASSEVGNTEAFF. CDR3 DNA sequence: TGTGCCAGCAGTGAAGTGGGGAACACTGAAGCTTTCTTT.

This clonotype was seen repeatedly, ten times or more. The rearrangement uses TRBV2 and TRBJ2-1, with TRBD1 matching 9 bases. This CDR3 has 14 residues. Germline CDR1 reads SNHLY; CDR2 reads FYNNEI. V dropped 1 base and J dropped 8; count of bases not matched to a gene: 3. CDR3 DNA: TGTGCCAGCAGTGAAGAACAGGGGGCCTATGAGCAGTTCTTC. Its translation: CASSEEQGAYEQFF.

This clonotype was counted many times. V and J are TRBV11-2 and TRBJ2-3, with a weak D call TRBD1 (6 bases). Trimming pared 5 bases from V and 7 bases from J, leaving 19 bases between. This CDR3 has 15 residues. Germline V lookup: CDR1 SGHAT, CDR2 FQNNGV. The CDR3 protein is CASSPNRARMYTQYF. The CDR3 DNA follows: TGTGCCAGCAGCCCCAACAGGGCCCGGATGTATACGCAGTATTTT.

In this sample, this clonotype turned up many times. The chain recombines TRBV20-1 with TRBJ2-3, with TRBD1 matching over 8 bases. The CDR3 is 14 residues long. With 6 bases clipped from V and 0 bases from J, the junction kept 5 bases outside the gene matches. The germline CDR1 and CDR2 sequences are DFQATT and SNEGSKA (reference sequence). The CDR3 loop is CSALTGVSTDTQYF. CDR3 DNA sequence: TGCAGTGCACTGACAGGGGTTAGCACAGATACGCAGTATTTT.

There are many counts of this clonotype. The V call is TRBV20-1, the J call TRBJ2-5, with a possible D match to TRBD2 (5 bases). Germline-derived CDR1 and CDR2 are DFQATT and SNEGSKA (reference sequence). V was clipped by 3 bases and J by 2 bases, with 7 bases between them. The CDR3 covers 12 residues. CDR3 DNA: TGCAGTGCTAGGACGGGACAAGAGACCCAGTACTTC. It is translated as CSARTGQETQYF.

J is TRBJ2-5 and V is TRBV5-1; D gene ambiguous. V lost 4 bases to trimming and J lost 0 bases, with 4 bases between them. This CDR3 contains 12 residues. Germline CDR1 SGHRS, CDR2 YFSETQ. The DNA of the CDR3 is TGCGCCAGCAGCGTAGACCAAGAGACCCAGTACTTC. Its protein is CASSVDQETQYF.

This clonotype has ten or more counts. V and J are TRBV10-1 and TRBJ1-2, with D perhaps matching TRBD1 (5 bases). With 5 bases removed from V and 5 bases from J, the gap between germline ends came to 12 bases. From germline, CDR1 is WNHNN and CDR2 SYGVQD (reference sequence). CDR3 size: 13 residues. This CDR3 reads CASSLGDGYGYTF. The CDR3 DNA sequence: TGCGCCAGCAGTTTGGGGGACGGATATGGCTACACCTTC.